What follows describes a single T cell receptor beta chain. Germline assignment: CDR1 MNHEY and CDR2 SVGAGI. The CDR3 runs 14 residues. With V trimmed by 6 bases and J by 4 bases, 4 bases remained unmatched. TCRdb's table, derived via immunoSEQ multiplex PCR, lists solely in-frame clones and lacks some. The sample lists 200,000 to 300,000 clones; around 90% were seen once. The source of the sample is a study of blood T cell repertoires in COVID-19. The rearrangement joins TRBV6-5 to TRBJ1-5, with 9 positions matching TRBD1. This clonotype originated in a man aged 25 to 45 with COVID-19, enrolled during active disease. Material: peripheral blood. The CDR3 sequence is CASSKGQGNQPQHF. CDR3 coding DNA: TGTGCCAGCAGCAAAGGACAGGGGAATCAGCCCCAGCATTTT.